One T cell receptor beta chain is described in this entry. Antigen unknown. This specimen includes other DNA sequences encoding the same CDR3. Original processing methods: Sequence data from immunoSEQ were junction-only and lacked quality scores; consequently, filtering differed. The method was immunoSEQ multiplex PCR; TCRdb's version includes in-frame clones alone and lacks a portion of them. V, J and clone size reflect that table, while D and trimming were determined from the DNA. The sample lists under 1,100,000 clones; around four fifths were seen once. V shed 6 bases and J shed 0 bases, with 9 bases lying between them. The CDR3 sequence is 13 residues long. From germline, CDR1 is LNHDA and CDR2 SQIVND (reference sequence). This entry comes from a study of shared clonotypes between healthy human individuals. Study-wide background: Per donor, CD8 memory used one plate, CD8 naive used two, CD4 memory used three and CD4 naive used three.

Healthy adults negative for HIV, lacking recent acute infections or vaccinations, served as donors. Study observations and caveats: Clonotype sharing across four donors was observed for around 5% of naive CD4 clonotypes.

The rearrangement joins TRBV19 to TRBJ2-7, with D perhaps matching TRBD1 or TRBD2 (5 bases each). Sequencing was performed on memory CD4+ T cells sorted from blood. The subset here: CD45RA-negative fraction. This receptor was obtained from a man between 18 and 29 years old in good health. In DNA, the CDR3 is TGTGCCAGTAGAAGGGACGGCTCCTACGAGCAGTACTTC. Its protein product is CASRRDGSYEQYF.